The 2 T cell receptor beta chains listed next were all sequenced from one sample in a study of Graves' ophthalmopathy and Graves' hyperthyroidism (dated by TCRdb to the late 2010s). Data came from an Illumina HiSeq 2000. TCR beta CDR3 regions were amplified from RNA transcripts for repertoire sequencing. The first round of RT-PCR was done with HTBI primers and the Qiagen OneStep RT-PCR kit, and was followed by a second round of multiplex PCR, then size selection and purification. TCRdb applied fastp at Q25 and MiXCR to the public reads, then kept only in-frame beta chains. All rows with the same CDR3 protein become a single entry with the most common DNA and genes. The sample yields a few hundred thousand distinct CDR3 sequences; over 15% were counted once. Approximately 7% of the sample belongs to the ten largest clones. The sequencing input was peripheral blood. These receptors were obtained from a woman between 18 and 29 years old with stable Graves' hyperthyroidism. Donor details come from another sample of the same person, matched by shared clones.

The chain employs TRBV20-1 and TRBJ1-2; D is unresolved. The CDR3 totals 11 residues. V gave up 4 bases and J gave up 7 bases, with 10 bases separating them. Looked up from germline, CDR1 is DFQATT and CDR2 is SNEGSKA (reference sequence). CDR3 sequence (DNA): TGCAGTGCTACTTCTCCAGGTGGCTACACCTTC. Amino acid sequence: CSATSPGGYTF.

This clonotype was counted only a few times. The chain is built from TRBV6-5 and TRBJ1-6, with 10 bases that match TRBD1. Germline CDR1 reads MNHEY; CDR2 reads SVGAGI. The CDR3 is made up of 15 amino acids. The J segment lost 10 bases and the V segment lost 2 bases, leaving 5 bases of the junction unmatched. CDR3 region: CASSYRDRGGSPLHF. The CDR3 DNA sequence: TGTGCCAGCAGTTACCGGGACAGGGGAGGGTCACCCCTCCACTTT.